This T cell receptor (beta chain) was identified in a study of blood T cell repertoires in COVID-19. Cohorts were assigned according to the clinical history that participants reported. TCRdb's copy holds only in-frame clones and misses some; the assay was immunoSEQ multiplex PCR. The table shows approximately 220,000 clones, with under 90% occurring only once. The CDR3 is 14 amino acids. V gave up 4 bases and J gave up 10 bases, with 14 bases separating them. Germline assignment: CDR1 SEHNR and CDR2 FQNEAQ (reference sequence). The TCR was taken from a woman aged 30 to 39 with acute COVID-19. Sequenced: PBMCs or T cells enriched from blood (not recorded which). The chain combines TRBV7-9 with TRBJ1-6; D is unresolved. CDR3 amino acids: CASSSGRGRSPLHF. Written as DNA, the CDR3 is TGTGCCAGCAGCTCCGGACGAGGGAGATCACCCCTCCACTTT.